The 2 T cell receptor beta chains below come from one sample, sequenced in a study of blood T cell repertoires in COVID-19. Measured with immunoSEQ multiplex PCR; TCRdb has only the in-frame clones, and not every one. Counted here are some 150,000 clones, roughly three quarters occurring once; the ten biggest clones make up 8.6%. Sequencing was performed on peripheral blood. These receptors were taken from a man aged 50 to 60 with active or convalescent COVID-19.

This sequence joins TRBV27 and TRBJ1-1; TRBD1 is a possible D gene (6 bases). The germline V gene encodes CDR1 MNHEY and CDR2 SMNVEV (reference sequence). The V and J ends lost 8 bases and 5 bases respectively, with 21 bases between them. The CDR3 runs to 15 residues. In DNA form, the CDR3 reads TGTGCCAGCTCCCCCGGTCAGGGGCGGCGGACTGAAGCTTTCTTT. It encodes CASSPGQGRRTEAFF.

The rearrangement links TRBV11-3 to TRBJ2-3, with a weak D call TRBD1 (6 bases). The V gene lost 3 bases and the J gene lost 1 base, with 14 bases spanning the gap. Germline V CDR1 and CDR2: SGHNT, YENEEA. The length of the CDR3 is 16 residues. The chain's CDR3 is CASSLRLAGGTDTQYF. In DNA, the CDR3 is TGTGCCAGCAGCTTGAGGCTAGCAGGGGGCACAGATACGCAGTATTTT.